What follows are 13 T cell receptor beta chains derived from one specimen sequenced in a study of blood T cell repertoires in COVID-19. The method was immunoSEQ multiplex PCR; TCRdb's version includes in-frame clones alone and lacks a portion of them. Among over 200,000 clones listed, approximately 82% were seen once. The sample taken for sequencing was peripheral blood. The source of these receptors is a man older than 75 with acute or convalescent COVID-19.

The chain couples TRBV10-2 to TRBJ2-7; D ambiguous. With 8 bases removed from V and 1 base from J, the gap between germline ends came to 6 bases. The germline V gene encodes CDR1 WSHSY and CDR2 SAAADI. The CDR3 sequence is 11 residues long. The CDR3: CASGQSYEQYF. The CDR3 DNA reads TGCGCCAGCGGGCAATCCTACGAGCAGTACTTC.

This rearrangement joins TRBV7-3 to TRBJ1-1; perhaps TRBD1 as D (5 bases). Trimming took 2 bases from V and 1 from J, leaving 11 bases between them. Germline assignment: CDR1 SGHTA and CDR2 FQGTGA. This CDR3 contains 15 residues. CDR3 bases: TGTGCCAGCAGCTTAGTGCCAGGGAAGAACACTGAAGCTTTCTTT. Its translation is CASSLVPGKNTEAFF.

This clone was counted between two and nine times. The CDR3 here is CASSITGGGGIDTQYF. In nucleotides, the CDR3 is TGTGCCAGCAGCATTACAGGGGGCGGGGGGATCGATACGCAGTATTTT. This rearrangement joins TRBV7-6 to TRBJ2-3; perhaps TRBD1 as D (9 bases). Germline assignment: CDR1 SGHVS and CDR2 FNYEAQ. Trimming shortened V by 5 bases and J by 6 bases, and 21 bases separated the two germline ends. There are 16 residues in the CDR3.

V gene TRBV6-6 combines with J gene TRBJ1-6; maybe TRBD1 (5 bases). Germline assignment: CDR1 MNHNY and CDR2 SVGAGI (reference sequence). The V gene lost 6 bases and the J gene lost 6 bases, with 15 bases spanning the gap. This CDR3 comprises 15 residues. The CDR3 DNA sequence: TGTGCCAGCAGGCCCTTGGACACCCCTAATTCACCCCTCCACTTT. The encoded protein is CASRPLDTPNSPLHF.

The chain carries TRBV5-1 and TRBJ1-1; 10 positions agree with TRBD1. Germline CDR1 SGHRS, CDR2 YFSETQ. The CDR3 has 14 amino acids. Losses at the gene ends were 4 bases for V and 10 bases for J; bases not matched to a gene: 10. The CDR3: CASSAGTGDGLAFF. The CDR3 coding sequence is TGCGCCAGCAGCGCAGGGACAGGGGACGGTTTAGCTTTCTTT.

This chain connects TRBV24-1 to TRBJ2-1; D remains unclear. V shed 5 bases and J shed 5 bases, with 12 bases lying between them. The CDR3 runs 14 residues. Germline-derived CDR1 and CDR2 are KGHDR and SFDVKD. CDR3 loop: CATSGFPQHNEQFF. The CDR3 nucleotides are TGTGCCACCAGTGGTTTCCCACAACACAATGAGCAGTTCTTC.

The chain carries TRBV3-1 (or the pseudogene TRBV3-2) and TRBJ1-2; 10 bases line up with TRBD1. Germline V gene sequence: CDR1 LGHDT, CDR2 YNNKEL (reference sequence). The V and J ends lost 1 base and 2 bases, in that order; junction bases with no gene match: 4. This CDR3 region has 16 residues. CDR3 loop: CASSQVWGQGNYGYTF. The CDR3 DNA reads as TGTGCCAGCAGCCAAGTTTGGGGACAGGGGAACTATGGCTACACCTTC.

This sequence joins TRBV27 and TRBJ1-5; maybe TRBD1 (5 bases). This CDR3 region has 13 residues. V was trimmed by 2 bases and J by 6 bases, leaving 8 bases between them. Germline values: CDR1 MNHEY, CDR2 SMNVEV (reference sequence). CDR3 sequence reads: CASSLQGSQPQHF. The CDR3 bases are TGTGCCAGCAGTTTACAGGGTTCTCAGCCCCAGCATTTT.

This chain links TRBV28 with TRBJ1-4; TRBD1 might be the D (5 bases). The CDR3 spans 13 residues. Germline V gene sequence: CDR1 MDHEN, CDR2 SYDVKM. Trimming left V 8 bases short and J 8 bases short, with 15 bases between. DNA of the CDR3: TGTGCCAGCCTTCGGGGGGAGGACGAAAAACTGTTTTTT. This encodes CASLRGEDEKLFF.

V and J are TRBV27 and TRBJ2-5; 15 positions agree with TRBD2. The trim removed 4 bases at V and 1 base at J, leaving 10 bases unmatched. Germline CDR1 and CDR2: MNHEY and SMNVEV (reference sequence). The CDR3 spans 19 residues. In DNA, the CDR3 is TGTGCCAGCAGTTCCTCCGGGACTAGCGGGAGGAGCTCCCAAGAGACCCAGTACTTC. Residues: CASSSSGTSGRSSQETQYF.

This rearrangement joins TRBV5-4 to TRBJ1-4; 9 bases are shared with TRBD1. Germline V gene data show CDR1 as SGHNT and CDR2 as YYREEE (reference sequence). This CDR3 region has 16 residues. V was pared by 0 bases and J by 5 bases, with 5 bases of the junction left unmatched. CDR3 amino acids: CASSLGTGTGNEKLFF. CDR3 nucleotides: TGTGCCAGCAGCTTGGGGACCGGGACAGGGAATGAAAAACTGTTTTTT.

CDR3 in amino acids: CASSRYSEQYF. Here the CDR3 DNA reads TGTGCCAGCAGCCGTTATTCCGAGCAGTACTTC. The chain carries TRBV14 and TRBJ2-7; unclear D gene. The CDR3 totals 11 residues. Germline CDR1 reads SGHDN; CDR2 reads FVKESK. V was pared by 4 bases and J by 6 bases, with 7 bases between.

This clone showed up just a few times. This same CDR3 is encoded by further DNA sequences in the sample. The J gene is TRBJ1-6, the V gene TRBV14; 7 bases are shared with TRBD1. The germline gives CDR1 SGHDN, CDR2 FVKESK. The CDR3 is 16 amino acids. Trimming removed 0 bases from V and 2 bases from J; junction bases left unmatched: 1. CDR3 residues: CASSQEGQTYNSPLHF. The DNA of the CDR3 is TGTGCCAGCAGCCAAGAGGGACAGACCTATAATTCACCCCTCCACTTT.